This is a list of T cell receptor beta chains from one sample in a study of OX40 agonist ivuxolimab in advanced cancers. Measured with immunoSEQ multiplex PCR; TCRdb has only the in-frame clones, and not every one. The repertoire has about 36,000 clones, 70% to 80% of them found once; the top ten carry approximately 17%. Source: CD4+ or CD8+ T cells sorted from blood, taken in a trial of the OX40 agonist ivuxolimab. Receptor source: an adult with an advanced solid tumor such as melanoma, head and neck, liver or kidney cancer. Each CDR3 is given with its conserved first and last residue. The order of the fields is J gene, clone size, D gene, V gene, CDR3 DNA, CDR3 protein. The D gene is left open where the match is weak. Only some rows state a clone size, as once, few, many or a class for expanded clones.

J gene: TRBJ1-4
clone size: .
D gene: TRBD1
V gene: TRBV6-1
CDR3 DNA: TGTGCCAGCAGTGAAGGCAGGGGGCGTTATGAAAAACTGTTTTTT
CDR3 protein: CASSEGRGRYEKLFF

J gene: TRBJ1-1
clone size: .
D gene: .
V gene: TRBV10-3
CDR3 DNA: TGTGCCATCAGTGAGTCGAGGTTTCTGTCAGGGGCGAACACTGAAGCTTTCTTT
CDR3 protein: CAISESRFLSGANTEAFF

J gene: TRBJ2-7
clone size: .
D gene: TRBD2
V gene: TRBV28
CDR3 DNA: TGTGCCAGCAGTGTAGCGGGGGGCGATTACGAGCAGTACTTC
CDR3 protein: CASSVAGGDYEQYF

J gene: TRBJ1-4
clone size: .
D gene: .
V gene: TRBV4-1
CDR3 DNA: TGCGCCAGCAGCCCAACGGGCAAGCCAGGGAGTGAAAAACTGTTTTTT
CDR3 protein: CASSPTGKPGSEKLFF

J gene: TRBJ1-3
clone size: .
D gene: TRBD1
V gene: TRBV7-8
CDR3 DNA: TGTGCCAGCAGCTTGACAGGGACGAACACCATATATTTT
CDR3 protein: CASSLTGTNTIYF

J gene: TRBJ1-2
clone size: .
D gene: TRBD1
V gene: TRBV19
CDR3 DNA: TGTGCCAGTAGTCCGGACAGGGACTGGTATGGCTACACCTTC
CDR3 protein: CASSPDRDWYGYTF

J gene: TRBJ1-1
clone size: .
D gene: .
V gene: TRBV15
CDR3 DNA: TGTGCCACCAGCAGAGTAGGTCTGGGAGTCGCTTTCGCTGAAGCTTTCTTT
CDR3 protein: CATSRVGLGVAFAEAFF

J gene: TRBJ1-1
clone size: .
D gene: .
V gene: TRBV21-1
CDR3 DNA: TGTGCCAGCAGCCCTCACCCCCCGGAATTGGAAGCTTTCTTT
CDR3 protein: CASSPHPPELEAFF

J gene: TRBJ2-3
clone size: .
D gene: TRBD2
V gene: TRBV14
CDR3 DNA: TGTGCCAGCAGCCCCGCGGGGCTAGCGGGGGGATATACGCAGTATTTT
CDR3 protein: CASSPAGLAGGYTQYF

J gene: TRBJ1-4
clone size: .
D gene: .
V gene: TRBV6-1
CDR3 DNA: TGTGCCAGCAGTCACCGGAGGGGTGAAAAACTGTTTTTT
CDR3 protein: CASSHRRGEKLFF

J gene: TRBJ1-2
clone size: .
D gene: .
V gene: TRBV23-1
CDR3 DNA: TGCGCCAGCAGGAGCCCCCTAGTTAACTATGGCTACACCTTC
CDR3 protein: CASRSPLVNYGYTF

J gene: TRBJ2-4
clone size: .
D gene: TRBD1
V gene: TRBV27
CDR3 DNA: TGTGCCGGGAGGAACAGGGGGTCTCTAGCCAAAAACATTCAGTACTTC
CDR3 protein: CAGRNRGSLAKNIQYF

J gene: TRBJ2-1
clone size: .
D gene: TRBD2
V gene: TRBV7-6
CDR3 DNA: TGTGCCAGCAGCTTAGGAGTCCTAGCGGGGGGAAATGAGCAGTTCTTC
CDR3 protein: CASSLGVLAGGNEQFF

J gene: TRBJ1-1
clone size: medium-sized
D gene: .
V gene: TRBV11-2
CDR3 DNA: TGTGCCAGCAGCCTGTGGGGGAACACTGAAGCTTTCTTT
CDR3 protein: CASSLWGNTEAFF

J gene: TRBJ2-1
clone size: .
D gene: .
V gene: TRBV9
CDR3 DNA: TGTGCCAGCAGCGTCCGAGGAGGGGGTGAGCAGTTCTTC
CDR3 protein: CASSVRGGGEQFF

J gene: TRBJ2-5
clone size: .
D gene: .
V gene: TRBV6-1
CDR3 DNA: TGTGCCAGCAGTGATTTTCCACGGACCGCGAAAGAGACCCAGTACTTC
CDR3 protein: CASSDFPRTAKETQYF

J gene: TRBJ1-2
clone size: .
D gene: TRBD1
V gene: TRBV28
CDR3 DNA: TGTGCCAGCAGACGCACTACAGGGGACTATGGCTACACCTTC
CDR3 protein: CASRRTTGDYGYTF

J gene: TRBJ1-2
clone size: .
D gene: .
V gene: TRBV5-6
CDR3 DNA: TGTGCCAGCAGCCTTGTCTCTGGGAGCTACACCTTC
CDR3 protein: CASSLVSGSYTF

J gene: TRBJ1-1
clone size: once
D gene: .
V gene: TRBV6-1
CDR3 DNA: TGTGCCAGCAGTTGGGGTCAAAACACTGAAGCTTTCTTT
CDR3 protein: CASSWGQNTEAFF

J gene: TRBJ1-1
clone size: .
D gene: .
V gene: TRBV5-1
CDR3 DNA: TGCGCCAGCAGATCTGGGCTAACGGAGACTGAAGCTTTCTTT
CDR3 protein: CASRSGLTETEAFF

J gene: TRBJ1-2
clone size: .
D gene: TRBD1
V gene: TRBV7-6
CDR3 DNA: TGTGCCAGCAGCTTAGCGCGGGGACAGGGGATCTATGGCTACACCTTC
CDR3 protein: CASSLARGQGIYGYTF

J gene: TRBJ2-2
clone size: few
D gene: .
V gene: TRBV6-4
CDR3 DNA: TGTGCCAGCAGTGACTCTAGTTACGCCGGGGAGCTGTTTTTT
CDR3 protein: CASSDSSYAGELFF

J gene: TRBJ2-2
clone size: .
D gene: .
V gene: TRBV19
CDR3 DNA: TGTGCCAGTAGTATCCGGCGACGAGGGACCGGGGAGCTGTTTTTT
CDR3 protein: CASSIRRRGTGELFF

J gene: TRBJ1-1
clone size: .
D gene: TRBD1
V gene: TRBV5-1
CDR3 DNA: TGCGCCAGCAGCTTGGCGTTAGGGGGCGAAGCTTTCTTT
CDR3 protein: CASSLALGGEAFF

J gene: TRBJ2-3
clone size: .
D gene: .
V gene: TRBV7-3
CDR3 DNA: TGTGCCAGCAGCCTAACGGCGAGCACAGATACGCAGTATTTT
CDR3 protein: CASSLTASTDTQYF

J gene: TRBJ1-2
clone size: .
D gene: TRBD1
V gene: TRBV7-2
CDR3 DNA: TGTGCCAGCAGCTTAGGAGACAGGGAGGTTGGCTACACCTTC
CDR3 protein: CASSLGDREVGYTF

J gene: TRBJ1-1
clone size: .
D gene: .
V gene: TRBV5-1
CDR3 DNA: TGCGCCAGCAGCTTCGGGGATAAGAACACTGAAGCTTTCTTT
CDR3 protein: CASSFGDKNTEAFF

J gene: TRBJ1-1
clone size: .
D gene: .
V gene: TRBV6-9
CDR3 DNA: TGTGCCAGCACCAGACTTACTGAAGCTTTCTTT
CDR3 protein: CASTRLTEAFF

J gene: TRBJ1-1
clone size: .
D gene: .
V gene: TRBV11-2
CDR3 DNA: TGTGCCAGCAGCCAGGGGACAAGGGGGGGGAACACTGAAGCTTTCTTT
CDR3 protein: CASSQGTRGGNTEAFF

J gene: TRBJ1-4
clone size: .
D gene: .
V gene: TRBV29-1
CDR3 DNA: TGCAGCGCTCGGGACTCCCGAAATGAAAAACTGTTTTTT
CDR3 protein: CSARDSRNEKLFF

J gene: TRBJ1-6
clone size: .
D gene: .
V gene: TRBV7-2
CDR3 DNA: TGTGCCAGCAGCTCGGCTAGGGCGGGGCTTCGGTCGAATTCACCCCTCCACTTT
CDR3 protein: CASSSARAGLRSNSPLHF

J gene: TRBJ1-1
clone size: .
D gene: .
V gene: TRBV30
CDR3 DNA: TGTGCCTGGAGTGAGGGTTTTATAGGGATCACTGAAGCTTTCTTT
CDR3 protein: CAWSEGFIGITEAFF

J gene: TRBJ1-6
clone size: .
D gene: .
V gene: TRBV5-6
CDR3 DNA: TGTGCCAGCAGCTTCAGGGCTGTGAATTCACCCCTCCACTTT
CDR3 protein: CASSFRAVNSPLHF

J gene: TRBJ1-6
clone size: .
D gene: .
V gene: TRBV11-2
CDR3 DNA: TGTGCCAGCAGCCTACCCCTATTAGGGCAGGGCCGAGGTTCACCCCTCCACTTT
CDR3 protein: CASSLPLLGQGRGSPLHF

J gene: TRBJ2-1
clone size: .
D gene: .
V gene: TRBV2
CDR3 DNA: TGTGCCAGCAGTGAGGGTGTGGGTATCCATGAGCAGTTCTTC
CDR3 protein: CASSEGVGIHEQFF

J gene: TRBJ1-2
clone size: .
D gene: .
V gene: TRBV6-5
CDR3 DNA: TGTGCCAGCAGTTACGAAGCGGGGGACGGCTACACCTTC
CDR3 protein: CASSYEAGDGYTF

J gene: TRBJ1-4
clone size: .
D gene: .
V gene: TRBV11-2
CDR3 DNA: TGTGCCAGCAGCTTAAATCAGCCTGAAAAACTGTTTTTT
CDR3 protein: CASSLNQPEKLFF

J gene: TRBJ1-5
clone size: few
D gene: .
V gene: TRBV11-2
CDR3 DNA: TGTGCCAGCAGCTTAGATCGGGAGCAGCCCCAGCATTTT
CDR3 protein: CASSLDREQPQHF

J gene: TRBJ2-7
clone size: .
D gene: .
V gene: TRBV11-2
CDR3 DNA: TGTGCCAGCAGCTTGGCGGCGGGCCCTTCCTACGAGCAGTACTTC
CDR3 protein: CASSLAAGPSYEQYF

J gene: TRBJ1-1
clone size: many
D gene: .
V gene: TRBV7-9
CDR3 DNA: TGTGCCAGCAGCGCCCGGATGACACACCTCAACACTGAAGCTTTCTTT
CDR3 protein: CASSARMTHLNTEAFF

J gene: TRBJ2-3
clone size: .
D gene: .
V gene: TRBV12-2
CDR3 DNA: TGTGCAAGTCGCCAAGGGGGGGATAGCACAGATACGCAGTATTTT
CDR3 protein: CASRQGGDSTDTQYF

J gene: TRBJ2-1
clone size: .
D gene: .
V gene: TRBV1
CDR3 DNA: TGCACCAGCAGCGCAAAACGGGGGGGCCTAAGGAATGAGCAGTTCTTC
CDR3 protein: CTSSAKRGGLRNEQFF